The 4 T cell receptor beta chains presented below share a single source sample, sequenced in a study of blood T cell repertoires in COVID-19 (dated by TCRdb to 2018 to 2021). Library prep was done by the immunoSEQ multiplex PCR assay. As stored in TCRdb, this immuneACCESS dataset retains in-frame rearrangements with V and J assigned. A fraction of the clones does not appear; measured against another copy, unresolved V genes explain less than half of the discrepancy, and the remainder lacks a known reason. This sample has a few hundred thousand clones in its table, and more than 80% of those were observed once. Roughly 1.1% of the sample goes to the ten largest clones. The sequencing sample was made of PBMCs or T cells enriched from blood (not recorded which). The receptors here all came from a man between 25 and 39 years old who had recovered from COVID-19.

The rearrangement joins TRBV28 to TRBJ1-5; D is possibly TRBD1 (5 bases). The V gene's germline CDR1 is MDHEN and CDR2 SYDVKM. Trimming removed 3 bases from V and 2 bases from J, with 14 bases in between. This CDR3 region has 16 residues. The CDR3 here is CASSFFTTRGNQPQHF. Here the CDR3 DNA reads TGTGCCAGCAGTTTCTTTACGACCAGGGGCAATCAGCCCCAGCATTTT.

The CDR3 is CASSAWGTSNTGELFF. CDR3 in DNA: TGTGCCAGCAGCGCCTGGGGGACATCGAACACCGGGGAGCTGTTTTTT. The chain has TRBV7-7 and TRBJ2-2, with D maybe TRBD1 (6 bases). CDR1 is SSHAT and CDR2 is FNYEAQ in the germline V gene (reference sequence). The V and J ends lost 5 bases and 0 bases respectively, with 13 bases between them. This CDR3 is built from 16 residues.

The chain carries TRBV9 and TRBJ2-1; 7 bases are shared with TRBD2. V gave up 5 bases and J gave up 9 bases; unmatched junction bases: 11. CDR3 length: 14 residues. Germline lookup yields CDR1 SGDLS and CDR2 YYNGEE. CDR3 in amino acids: CASRHAGASGEQFF. Here the CDR3 DNA reads TGTGCCAGCAGACATGCTGGGGCTAGCGGTGAGCAGTTCTTC.

V gene TRBV6-5 combines with J gene TRBJ2-1, with D unclear. This CDR3 has 13 amino acids. V was clipped by 8 bases and J by 0 bases, with 8 bases between them. CDR1 and CDR2 from the germline V gene are MNHEY and SVGAGI. As DNA, the CDR3 is TGTGCCAGCTTAGGAGTCTCCTACAATGAGCAGTTCTTC. It codes for CASLGVSYNEQFF.